This T cell receptor (beta chain) was observed in a study of blood T cells in healthy people across ages. Whole-study findings and limits: The study regarded diversity estimates from one million T cells as underestimates. Long-lived donors carried more naive CD4+ cells and greater diversity than aged donors.

The CDR3 extends over 14 amino acids. V shed 4 bases, J shed 6 bases, and the junction held 6 bases outside the gene matches. Germline CDR1 is MNHEY and CDR2 is SMNVEV (reference sequence). Sample-barcoded 5' priming and a J-beta primer mix drove a second PCR of roughly 6 to 12 cycles. TCRdb passed the 5' RACE reads through MiXCR, listing each CDR3 protein once. The sample comprises 800,000 to 1,300,000 distinct CDR3 sequences, around 25% of which are singletons, and approximately 0.7% rests with the top ten. This clonotype was seen more than once but under ten times. Its antigen is not identified. This sample was shared with a second study, whose subject was T cells of mothers and their children.

This clonotype originated in a girl aged 2-10 years in good health. Material for sequencing was blood. The chain recombines TRBV27 with TRBJ2-1; 7 positions match TRBD2. The CDR3 protein is CASSYGTTSNEQFF. The CDR3 DNA reads TGTGCCAGCAGTTACGGGACTACAAGCAATGAGCAGTTCTTC.